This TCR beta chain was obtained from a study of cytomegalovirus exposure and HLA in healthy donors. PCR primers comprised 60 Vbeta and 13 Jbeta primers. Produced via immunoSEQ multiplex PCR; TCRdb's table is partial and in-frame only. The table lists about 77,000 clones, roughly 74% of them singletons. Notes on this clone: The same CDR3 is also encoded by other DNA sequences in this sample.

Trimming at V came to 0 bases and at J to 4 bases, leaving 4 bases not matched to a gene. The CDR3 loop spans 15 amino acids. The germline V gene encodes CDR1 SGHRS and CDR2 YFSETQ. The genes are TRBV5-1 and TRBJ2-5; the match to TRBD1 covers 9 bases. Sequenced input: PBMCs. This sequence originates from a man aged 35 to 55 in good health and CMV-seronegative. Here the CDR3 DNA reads TGCGCCAGCAGCTTGGTACAGGGGGCACGAGAGACCCAGTACTTC. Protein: CASSLVQGARETQYF.